This T cell receptor (beta chain) originates from a study of T cell repertoires in cytomegalovirus infection (dated by TCRdb to between 2019 and 2020). For the study in its entirety: Donor HLA type was relevant to the analysis, because carriage of CMV infection together with the matching HLA type was indicated by public TCR beta signatures. General study outcomes and caveats: In both this cohort and an independent cohort of some 350 donors, the cumulative frequency of public TCR beta family members distinguished carriers of CMV infection plus the relevant HLA type. The ex vivo response was dominated by HLA-C-restricted CMV-specific TCR beta clonotypes, and the single most frequent clonotype in two of eight donors was supplied by these HLA-C-restricted clonotypes.

The run used an Illumina HiSeq 1500. TCRdb redid the processing of the public reads, applying fastp at Q25 and MiXCR, and retained in-frame beta chains. Every distinct CDR3 protein forms one entry, paired with its most common genes and DNA. For this sample there are 150,000 to 200,000 distinct CDR3 sequences; about a sixth appear just once. Roughly a quarter of the sample belongs to the ten largest clones. Based on the germline V gene, the CDR1 and CDR2 sequences are SGDLS and YYNGEE. Cut back by 4 bases and 0 bases, the V and J ends lie 14 bases apart. Its CDR3 holds 15 amino acids, cysteine through phenylalanine. Of all the DNA, just the CDR3 is kept, 45 bases in frame from base 1. A remark on this clonotype: The antigen this receptor binds is unknown. Per-nucleotide qualities are absent, and no much larger clonotype sits a single base away.

The chain couples TRBV9 to TRBJ2-7; the D gene cannot be named for sure. Sequences were obtained from CD8+ T cells from PBMCs. This receptor was obtained from a human donor in good health (CMV status not recorded). Some clones in this sample may be carry-over from other donors' samples. The DNA sequence reads TGTGCCAGCAGCCTCACGTATGGGTTCTCCTACGAGCAGTACTTC. Its protein is CASSLTYGFSYEQYF.